This is a list of T cell receptor beta chains from one sample in a study of cytomegalovirus exposure and HLA in healthy donors. TCRdb's table, derived via immunoSEQ multiplex PCR, lists solely in-frame clones and lacks some. The repertoire holds 150,000 to 200,000 clones, with 84% as singletons. The source material was PBMCs. Receptors originate from a man aged 50 to 60 in good health and CMV-seropositive. Both conserved end residues are trimmed from each CDR3. A D gene is named only where the DNA matches it firmly.

d_gene	v_gene	j_gene	CDR3aa
.	TRBV5-1	TRBJ1-6	ASSLGFAGEWGSPLH
.	TRBV11-2	TRBJ2-7	ASSQVYYEQY
TRBD1	TRBV11-1	TRBJ2-2	ASSEDRGRAGELF
TRBD1	TRBV10-3	TRBJ2-3	AISEPGTGGMDTQY
TRBD1	TRBV6-5	TRBJ1-2	ASSYSRQGNYGYT
TRBD2	TRBV7-9	TRBJ2-5	ASSRRTSGRRETQY
TRBD2	TRBV19	TRBJ2-1	ASSPGLAGGWDEQF
TRBD2	TRBV6-5	TRBJ2-7	ASSPQAGVPYEQY
.	TRBV27	TRBJ1-1	ASSRGTTVNTEAF
.	TRBV12-5	TRBJ1-1	ASGSIGGTEAF
TRBD2	TRBV4-1	TRBJ2-1	ASSPLAGASSYNEQF
TRBD2	TRBV10-3	TRBJ2-2	AISDPTSGSGGELF
TRBD2	TRBV19	TRBJ2-7	ASSIGPSGIEQY
TRBD2	TRBV7-7	TRBJ2-3	ASSIGTSGGDTQY
.	TRBV19	TRBJ1-2	ASKAEINYGYT
.	TRBV2	TRBJ2-4	ASSMTDFKNIQY
.	TRBV11-2	TRBJ1-1	ASSQQAVEAF
TRBD1	TRBV9	TRBJ2-3	ASSARGSTDTQY
TRBD1	TRBV19	TRBJ1-4	ASRQGVLSNEKLF
TRBD1	TRBV2	TRBJ1-4	ASRRSGTANEKLF